The next 3 T cell receptor beta chains were all read from a single sample in a study of PD-L1 blockade in urothelial cancer. Time point in this sample: peripheral blood 6 weeks after treatment start. Profiled with immunoSEQ multiplex PCR; TCRdb holds only in-frame clones, not every one. This sample carries roughly 120,000 clones, 75% to 90% of them seen once, and the ten largest clones take around 1.7%. The sequencing used PBMCs, collected around atezolizumab (anti-PD-L1) treatment. These receptor sequences come from a man aged 60 to 75 with urothelial cancer.

CDR3 sequence (DNA): TGTGCCAGCTCACCACCGGGGACAGGGTCGGGTACGCAGTATTTT. This translates into CASSPPGTGSGTQYF. The rearrangement links TRBV18 to TRBJ2-3; 9 bases are shared with TRBD1. V lost 0 bases, J lost 8 bases, and 6 bases stayed unmatched. Germline loops: CDR1 KGHSH, CDR2 LQKENI. CDR3 length equals 15 residues.

The chain joins TRBV30 to TRBJ2-1; TRBD1 is a possible D gene (5 bases). Germline values: CDR1 GTSNPN, CDR2 SVGIG (reference sequence). This CDR3 spans 11 amino acids. The germline V and J ends were trimmed by 7 bases and 11 bases, with 15 bases remaining between them. The CDR3 loop reads CASQKGAQQFF. The DNA of the CDR3 is TGTGCCTCTCAAAAAGGGGCGCAGCAGTTCTTC.

The rearrangement links TRBV30 to TRBJ2-5, with TRBD1 matching 9 bases. Germline V gene data show CDR1 as GTSNPN and CDR2 as SVGIG (reference sequence). The CDR3 extends over 13 amino acids. Trimming removed 5 bases from V and 4 bases from J; junction bases left unmatched: 5. The DNA for the CDR3 is TGTGCCTGGGAGGGACAGGGTGGAGAGACCCAGTACTTC. This encodes CAWEGQGGETQYF.